The entry that follows covers one T cell receptor beta chain sequence. As yet, its antigen is unknown. The sample originates from a study of T cell clonotyping in hematopoietic cell transplantation. Findings of the study overall: Pathologically expanded recipient clonotypes increased progressively from day 30 to day 180 as diversity fell. No sorting was done, leaving CD4 and CD8 contributions mixed.

TCRdb's table, derived via immunoSEQ multiplex PCR, lists solely in-frame clones and lacks some. This table has several thousand clones, around 97% appearing once. The material was peripheral blood mononuclear cells, obtained 100 days after allogeneic stem cell transplant. The sequence was obtained from a male patient aged 55 to 69 who had an allogeneic stem cell transplant from a related donor, so the T cells may come from the graft donor. Some clones in this sample may be carry-over from other donors' samples.

CDR3 coding DNA: TGTGCCAGCAGAGACAGGGGTCGGTGGATGAACACTGAAGCTTTCTTT. This codes for CASRDRGRWMNTEAFF. The rearrangement uses TRBV28 and TRBJ1-1, with TRBD1 identical over 8 bases. Unmatched junction bases numbered 9, after V lost 6 bases and J lost 0 bases. The germline V gene has CDR1 MDHEN and CDR2 SYDVKM. The CDR3 spans 16 residues.